Below, 25 T cell receptor beta chains from the same sample are listed, as sequenced in a study of radiation and T cells in renal cell carcinoma. Assay used: immunoSEQ multiplex PCR; TCRdb lists only in-frame clones, some missing. In the table there are some 95,000 clones, approximately 86% of which are singletons. Described time point: baseline pretreatment blood. Stated treatment: 15 Gy SBRT to primary tumor, nephrectomy 4 weeks later. The sample in question was blood, obtained from a patient whose treatment included radiotherapy and nephrectomy. The receptors were gathered from a man aged 50 to 59 with renal cell carcinoma.

The chain combines TRBV7-3 with TRBJ2-3, with D possibly TRBD1 on 6 matching bases. The CDR3 runs 14 residues. In germline, CDR1 is SGHTA, CDR2 FQGTGA. V lost 2 bases to trimming and J lost 5 bases, with 11 bases between them. DNA for the CDR3: TGTGCCAGCAGCTTAGGGGGCCGGAGAGATACGCAGTATTTT. Its translation is CASSLGGRRDTQYF.

This clone was seen a single time. The chain links TRBV5-1 to TRBJ1-2; no firm D call. Germline loops: CDR1 SGHRS, CDR2 YFSETQ. The CDR3 loop spans 14 amino acids. V was pared by 3 bases and J by 2 bases, with 11 bases between. The CDR3 nucleotides are TGCGCCAGCAGCTCAGCAGATTTAAACTATGGCTACACCTTC. It yields the protein CASSSADLNYGYTF.

The chain has TRBV7-8 and TRBJ2-5, with D hard to call. The J call may be wrong; the DNA end is better matched by TRBJ2-7. CDR1 is SGHVS and CDR2 is FQNEAQ in the germline V gene. The CDR3 spans 15 residues. The CDR3 sequence is CASSFDTTGAYEQYF. The CDR3 DNA reads as TGTGCCAGCAGCTTCGACACCACTGGGGCCTACGAGCAGTACTTC.

V and J are TRBV19 and TRBJ1-1; 7 bases map to TRBD1. Germline values: CDR1 LNHDA, CDR2 SQIVND (reference sequence). CDR3 size: 14 residues. Trimming at V came to 8 bases and at J to 1 base, leaving 7 bases not matched to a gene. The CDR3 sequence is CASFDGQANTEAFF. The CDR3 coding sequence is TGTGCCAGTTTTGATGGACAGGCGAACACTGAAGCTTTCTTT.

This chain uses TRBV28 with TRBJ2-7, with TRBD2 as a possible D gene (5 bases). CDR1 MDHEN and CDR2 SYDVKM come from the germline V gene. Trimming shortened V by 3 bases and J by 2 bases, and 17 bases separated the two germline ends. The CDR3 length is 16 residues. CDR3 region: CASSFDLAGLTYEQYF. The DNA for the CDR3 is TGTGCCAGCAGTTTTGATCTAGCCGGTCTGACCTACGAGCAGTACTTC.

The chain employs TRBV18 and TRBJ2-3; no firm D call. V was cut by 3 bases and J by 0 bases, with 13 bases left in between. Germline values: CDR1 KGHSH, CDR2 LQKENI. The CDR3 has 16 amino acids. CDR3: CASSPSGGSSTDTQYF. DNA of the CDR3: TGTGCCAGCTCACCCTCCGGTGGGTCTAGCACAGATACGCAGTATTTT.

CDR3 in DNA: TGTGCCAGCTCACTTGACTACTCCTACGAGCAGTACTTC. It codes for CASSLDYSYEQYF. This sequence joins TRBV18 and TRBJ2-7; tentative D call: TRBD2 (5 bases). The germline V and J ends were trimmed by 4 bases and 0 bases, with 7 bases remaining between them. Germline lookup yields CDR1 KGHSH and CDR2 LQKENI. The CDR3 runs 13 residues.

V is TRBV4-2 and J is TRBJ1-4; D perhaps matches TRBD1 (5 bases). This CDR3 comprises 15 residues. From germline, CDR1 is LGHNA and CDR2 YNFKEQ. Trimming cost V 4 bases and J 6 bases, with 15 bases left between them. CDR3 sequence (DNA): TGTGCCAGCAGCCCCCAGGGAGACCGCCATGAAAAACTGTTTTTT. It codes for CASSPQGDRHEKLFF.

This sequence joins TRBV18 and TRBJ2-1; 7 bases match TRBD1. From germline, CDR1 is KGHSH and CDR2 LQKENI. Trimming at V came to 3 bases and at J to 5 bases, leaving 4 bases not matched to a gene. This CDR3 contains 14 residues. In DNA form, the CDR3 reads TGTGCCAGCTCACCGTTTACAGGGGACAATGAGCAGTTCTTC. Its translation: CASSPFTGDNEQFF.

The rearrangement joins TRBV30 to TRBJ2-1, with D uncertain. This CDR3 spans 11 amino acids. Trimming took off 5 bases at V and 15 bases at J, with 17 bases between the two ends. Germline V gives CDR1 GTSNPN, CDR2 SVGIG (reference sequence). CDR3 loop: CAWGLLHLAFF. DNA of the CDR3: TGTGCCTGGGGATTACTACACTTGGCGTTCTTC.

The chain is built from TRBV28 and TRBJ1-2; D is uncertain. CDR1 is MDHEN, CDR2 SYDVKM, per germline. CDR3 size: 15 residues. With 1 base removed from V and 4 bases from J, the gap between germline ends came to 13 bases. The CDR3 nucleotides are TGTGCCAGCAGTTTATCTGGTCGAGGCGCCTATGGCTACACCTTC. This encodes CASSLSGRGAYGYTF.

The chain joins TRBV6-5 to TRBJ2-3; D perhaps matches TRBD2 (5 bases). The germline V gene encodes CDR1 MNHEY and CDR2 SVGAGI. The V gene lost 2 bases and the J gene lost 7 bases, with 13 bases spanning the gap. CDR3 length: 14 amino acids. CDR3 bases: TGTGCCAGCAGTTACCCCGGACTCCCAAATACGCAGTATTTT. It yields the protein CASSYPGLPNTQYF.

The rearrangement uses TRBV7-6 and TRBJ1-5; 10 nucleotides align to TRBD1. The CDR3 runs 21 residues. Per germline, CDR1 SGHVS and CDR2 FNYEAQ. The ends lost 2 bases at V and 11 bases at J; junction bases unmatched: 27. CDR3 protein: CASSLLLDTPGTGVEWVAQHF. The CDR3 DNA is TGTGCCAGCAGCTTACTATTAGACACCCCCGGGACAGGGGTAGAATGGGTCGCCCAGCATTTT.

The V and J genes are TRBV2 and TRBJ1-1; weak D call: TRBD1 (5 bases). V was trimmed by 8 bases and J by 0 bases, leaving 16 bases between them. The V gene's germline CDR1 is SNHLY and CDR2 FYNNEI. The CDR3 consists of 15 residues. Here the CDR3 reads CASDVGLALNTEAFF. CDR3 DNA: TGTGCCAGCGATGTGGGGCTTGCCTTGAACACTGAAGCTTTCTTT. Drawing the rest from reference TRBV2 and TRBJ1-1, the complete variable domain is EPEVTQTPSHQVTQMGQEVILRCVPISNHLYFYWYRQILGQKVEFLVSFYNNEISEKSEIFDDQFSVERPDGSNFTLKIRSTKLEDSAMYFCASDVGLALNTEAFFGQGTRLTVV.

V usage is TRBV7-2 and J usage is TRBJ2-3, with a weak D call TRBD2 (5 bases). V lost 4 bases, J lost 0 bases, and 11 bases lay in between. This CDR3 has 15 residues. Germline loops: CDR1 SGHTA, CDR2 FQGNSA. The CDR3 sequence: CASSSWTDSTDTQYF. CDR3 DNA: TGTGCCAGCAGCTCGTGGACTGATAGCACAGATACGCAGTATTTT.

This sequence joins TRBV6-1 and TRBJ1-5; the D gene is possibly TRBD1 (6 bases). This CDR3 is built from 15 residues. Germline loops: CDR1 MNHNS, CDR2 SASEGT. V lost 4 bases to trimming and J lost 2 bases, with 12 bases between them. CDR3 sequence reads: CASSGDNRGNQPQHF. In DNA form, the CDR3 reads TGTGCCAGCAGTGGAGACAACAGGGGCAATCAGCCCCAGCATTTT.

CDR3 nucleotide sequence: TGTGCCAGCTCACAATTAAAGGGACAGGAGAACACCGGGGAGCTGTTTTTT. As protein: CASSQLKGQENTGELFF. The chain has TRBV18 and TRBJ2-2; 8 bases match TRBD1. The CDR3 is made up of 17 amino acids. Germline V gene sequence: CDR1 KGHSH, CDR2 LQKENI. After removal of 4 bases from V and 1 base from J, the junction contained 8 bases not matched to a gene.

This rearrangement joins TRBV2 to TRBJ2-1; the D gene could be TRBD1 or TRBD2 (5 bases each). Germline assignment: CDR1 SNHLY and CDR2 FYNNEI. V was shortened by 2 bases and J by 6 bases, with 17 bases between the two germline ends. CDR3 length equals 16 residues. The CDR3 spells CASSENVPGTPNEQFF. CDR3 nucleotides: TGTGCCAGCAGTGAAAACGTCCCCGGGACGCCCAATGAGCAGTTCTTC.

This clone is a singleton in its sample. This chain connects TRBV4-2 to TRBJ2-1, with 10 bases aligning to TRBD2. The CDR3 is made up of 18 amino acids. J was trimmed by 3 bases and V by 0 bases; bases with no gene match: 8. CDR1 and CDR2 from the germline V gene are LGHNA and YNFKEQ. In nucleotides, the CDR3 is TGTGCCAGCAGCCAAGATAGAACTAGCGGGACCAGCTACAATGAGCAGTTCTTC. Its protein is CASSQDRTSGTSYNEQFF.

This rearrangement joins TRBV9 to TRBJ1-1, with TRBD1 as a possible D gene (5 bases). Trimming took 0 bases from V and 6 from J, leaving 12 bases between them. The CDR3 runs 14 residues. Germline CDR1 reads SGDLS; CDR2 reads YYNGEE. The CDR3 protein is CASSVVGGEAEAFF. The CDR3 DNA reads TGTGCCAGCAGCGTAGTCGGGGGTGAGGCTGAAGCTTTCTTT.

The chain employs TRBV5-6 and TRBJ2-1; 10 bases match TRBD2. The CDR3 spans 16 residues. The ends lost 1 base at V and 10 bases at J; junction bases unmatched: 11. Germline CDR1 is SGHDT and CDR2 is YYEEEE. CDR3 DNA sequence: TGTGCCAGCAGCTTGCGGTTTACTAGCGGGGCCGGGGAGCAGTTCTTC. It specifies CASSLRFTSGAGEQFF.

The gene calls are TRBV4-1 and TRBJ1-1; 8 bases line up with TRBD1. The CDR3 has 13 amino acids. Germline trimming cut 8 bases from V and 0 bases from J; bases unmatched to any gene: 2. Germline V gene data show CDR1 as MGHRA and CDR2 as YSYEKL. CDR3 loop: CASRDRLNTEAFF. For the CDR3, the DNA is TGCGCCAGCCGGGACAGGCTGAACACTGAAGCTTTCTTT.

The chain couples TRBV28 to TRBJ1-3; no reliable D call. The CDR3 length is 15 residues. Germline lookup yields CDR1 MDHEN and CDR2 SYDVKM. The V end was cut by 4 bases, the J end by 0 bases, with 10 bases between. The CDR3 reads CASSSLLPSGNTIYF. The CDR3 nucleotides read TGTGCCAGCAGTTCCTTACTACCCTCTGGAAACACCATATATTTT.

The CDR3, as DNA: TGTGCCAGCAGTTCGGTCCACCCAGCAGTCGATACGCAGTATTTT. As protein: CASSSVHPAVDTQYF. The rearrangement joins TRBV6-5 to TRBJ2-3; D gene unclear. Germline CDR1 MNHEY, CDR2 SVGAGI. V gave up 4 bases and J gave up 6 bases, with 17 bases separating them. CDR3 length: 15 residues.

The rearrangement links TRBV6-5 to TRBJ2-3; 10 bases match TRBD2. Germline V CDR1 and CDR2: MNHEY, SVGAGI. This CDR3 has 16 amino acids. Trimming took 2 bases from V and 1 from J; bases not matched to a gene: 3. The CDR3 reads CASSYVTSGGTDTQYF. The DNA for the CDR3 is TGTGCCAGCAGTTACGTTACTAGCGGGGGCACAGATACGCAGTATTTT.